The clone carrying this T cell receptor (beta chain) was found many times. Its antigen is not identified. The CDR3 loop spans 15 amino acids. From germline, CDR1 is SNHLY and CDR2 FYNNEI. V was pared by 0 bases and J by 2 bases, with 10 bases between. This sample was taken from a study of T cells in Graves' hyperthyroidism and ophthalmopathy. Authors of the study amplified TCR beta CDR3 regions from RNA transcripts. Carried out on the TCR CDR3, a first-round RT-PCR used the HTBI primer set. TCRdb processed the multiplex PCR reads anew with MiXCR; each CDR3 protein has one entry. This table holds 400,000 to 550,000 distinct CDR3 sequences, approximately 24% found once. General study points: Blood also showed most of the thyroid clonotypes that were expanded above 0.001.

The sequenced sample was blood. The gene calls are TRBV2 and TRBJ1-1; D is unresolved. This sequence was found in a woman in her twenties or thirties with Graves' ophthalmopathy. Here the CDR3 reads CASSEASAGNTEAFF. CDR3 DNA sequence: TGTGCCAGCAGTGAAGCCAGCGCAGGTAACACTGAAGCTTTCTTT.